The clone carrying this TCR beta chain was counted between two and nine times. Trimming cost V 8 bases and J 4 bases; bases outside gene matches: 9. Germline V gives CDR1 MNHEY, CDR2 SVGAGI. CDR3 length: 14 amino acids. Assay: immunoSEQ multiplex PCR; the TCRdb copy retains only in-frame clones and omits some. The sample lists approximately 400,000 clones; around 87% were seen once. These data come from a study of blood T cell repertoires in COVID-19. On the study more broadly: From T cells, B-cell-depleted T cells, or PBMCs came the material, which was cDNA or gDNA.

Study members were between about 18 and 100 years old and lived in fewer than 30 US regions. What the recovered Cohort 3 donors had was two negative PCRs, clearance, or symptom resolution. The sequenced sample was PBMCs or T cells enriched from blood (not recorded which). The chain links TRBV6-5 to TRBJ1-1; 8 nucleotides align to TRBD1. The receptor was derived from a man aged 25-45 years who had recovered from COVID-19. The CDR3 protein is CASGDRGEVTEAFF. Written as DNA, the CDR3 is TGTGCCAGCGGAGACAGGGGTGAAGTCACTGAAGCTTTCTTT.